Here is one T cell receptor beta chain with its context. Its matching antigen is unknown. The PCR used 60 Vbeta and 13 Jbeta primers. Data came from immunoSEQ multiplex PCR; TCRdb stores just in-frame clones and leaves some out. The table shows 150,000 to 180,000 clones, with over 65% occurring only once. From germline, CDR1 is LNHDA and CDR2 SQIVND (reference sequence). V lost 5 bases, J lost 4 bases, and 7 bases stayed unmatched. The CDR3 extends over 15 amino acids. This record belongs to a study of cytomegalovirus exposure and HLA in healthy donors. Whole-study findings and limits: Most of the TCR beta V segments (in an earlier analysis) were productive either about 87% or about 30% of the time.

The TCR comes from a young man in good health and CMV-seronegative. The chain combines TRBV19 with TRBJ2-3; TRBD2 matches 9 bases. Input material: PBMCs. CDR3 sequence (DNA): TGTGCCAGTAGTGTGCTTAGCGGGGGAGCAGATACGCAGTATTTT. Translated, it gives CASSVLSGGADTQYF.